These 3 T cell receptor beta chains share one sample of origin, sequenced in a study of cytomegalovirus exposure and HLA in healthy donors. This PCR relied on a set of 60 Vbeta primers and 13 Jbeta primers. Clones were sequenced by immunoSEQ multiplex PCR, and TCRdb holds only the in-frame ones, with some missing. The repertoire includes 160,000 or so clones, 82% of them detected once, and under 8.5% sits in the top ten. Material: PBMCs. Source of these receptors: a woman aged 45-59 years in good health and CMV-seropositive.

The CDR3 is CASSLGHFNEQFF. For the CDR3, the DNA is TGTGCCAGCAGTCTTGGACACTTCAATGAGCAGTTCTTC. V gene TRBV27 combines with J gene TRBJ2-1, with a possible D match to TRBD1 (5 bases). The CDR3 runs 13 residues. V was clipped by 5 bases and J by 6 bases, with 11 bases between them. In germline, CDR1 is MNHEY, CDR2 SMNVEV (reference sequence).

The sample holds one count of this clone. V usage is TRBV6-4 and J usage is TRBJ1-4; possible D gene TRBD1, 5 bases. V was clipped by 0 bases and J by 14 bases, with 13 bases between them. The CDR3 has 13 amino acids. Germline V gives CDR1 MRHNA, CDR2 SNTAGT. The CDR3 protein is CASSDSGGGRLFF. DNA of the CDR3: TGTGCCAGCAGTGACTCGGGCGGGGGAAGGCTGTTTTTT.

The V and J genes are TRBV10-3 and TRBJ1-1; perhaps TRBD1 as D (5 bases). V lost 6 bases, J lost 4 bases, and 15 bases lay in between. This CDR3 contains 14 residues. Germline lookup yields CDR1 ENHRY and CDR2 SYGVKD. CDR3 residues: CAISRGGVSTEAFF. In DNA, the CDR3 is TGTGCCATCAGCCGGGGGGGAGTTAGCACTGAAGCTTTCTTT.